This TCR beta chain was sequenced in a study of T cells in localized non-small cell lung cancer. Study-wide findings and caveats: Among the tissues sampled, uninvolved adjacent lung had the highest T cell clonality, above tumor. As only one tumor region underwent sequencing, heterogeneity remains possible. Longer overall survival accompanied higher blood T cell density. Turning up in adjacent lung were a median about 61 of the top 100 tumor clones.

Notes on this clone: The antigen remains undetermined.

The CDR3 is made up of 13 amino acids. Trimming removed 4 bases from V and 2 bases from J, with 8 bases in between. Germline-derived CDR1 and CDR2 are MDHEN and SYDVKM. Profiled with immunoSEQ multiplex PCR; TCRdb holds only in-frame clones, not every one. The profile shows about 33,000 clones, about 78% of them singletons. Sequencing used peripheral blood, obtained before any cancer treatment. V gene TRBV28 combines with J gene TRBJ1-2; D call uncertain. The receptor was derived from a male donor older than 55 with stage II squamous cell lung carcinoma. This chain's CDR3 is CASSSSENYGYTF. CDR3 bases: TGTGCCAGCAGTTCATCTGAGAACTATGGCTACACCTTC.